These 10 T cell receptor beta chains were all obtained from the same sample, sequenced in a study of cytomegalovirus exposure and HLA in healthy donors. PCR primers comprised 60 Vbeta and 13 Jbeta primers. TCRdb's copy holds only in-frame clones and misses some; the assay was immunoSEQ multiplex PCR. The sample totals 150,000 or so clones; its top ten clones hold around 1.4%. The specimen sequenced was PBMCs. Source of these receptors: a woman aged 55-69 years in good health and CMV-seronegative.

The rearrangement uses TRBV5-1 and TRBJ1-2; TRBD1 agrees at 8 bases. The germline gives CDR1 SGHRS, CDR2 YFSETQ. The CDR3 sequence is 15 residues long. V lost 0 bases to trimming and J lost 7 bases; unmatched junction nucleotides: 8. CDR3 sequence: CASSLADRDFSGYTF. The CDR3 region has the DNA TGCGCCAGCAGCTTGGCGGACAGGGATTTTTCTGGCTACACCTTC.

This rearrangement joins TRBV7-3 to TRBJ1-6, with a weak D call TRBD1 (5 bases). Per germline, CDR1 SGHTA and CDR2 FQGTGA. There are 13 residues in the CDR3. Trimming removed 5 bases at V and 9 bases at J, with 11 bases between. The CDR3 coding sequence is TGTGCCAGCAGCGCCACGGGGGTTTCACCCCTCCACTTT. Residues: CASSATGVSPLHF.

The chain couples TRBV5-4 to TRBJ2-3, with 8 nucleotides matching TRBD1. Germline CDR1 SGHNT, CDR2 YYREEE (reference sequence). The CDR3 sequence is 18 residues long. Unmatched junction bases numbered 10, after V lost 0 bases and J lost 1 base. CDR3 sequence: CASSLAQGARLGTDTQYF. CDR3 nucleotide sequence: TGTGCCAGCAGCTTGGCGCAGGGGGCGCGTCTTGGCACAGATACGCAGTATTTT. The whole variable domain, filled in from reference TRBV5-4 and TRBJ2-3, reads ETGVTQSPTHLIKTRGQQVTLRCSSQSGHNTVSWYQQALGQGPQFIFQYYREEENGRGNFPPRFSGLQFPNYSSELNVNALELDDSALYLCASSLAQGARLGTDTQYFGPGTRLTVL.

The chain links TRBV6-5 to TRBJ2-7; weak D call: TRBD1 (5 bases). The CDR3 spans 13 residues. The V end lost 7 bases, the J end lost 0 bases, and 10 bases lay between the germline ends. Germline V CDR1 and CDR2: MNHEY, SVGAGI. CDR3 sequence reads: CASTRTPSYEQYF. The DNA for the CDR3 is TGTGCCAGCACCAGGACACCCTCCTACGAGCAGTACTTC.

The chain has TRBV5-4 and TRBJ2-1; 8 bases agree with TRBD2. There are 15 residues in the CDR3. J was trimmed by 1 base and V by 2 bases; bases with no gene match: 2. Germline CDR1 reads SGHNT; CDR2 reads YYREEE (reference sequence). The CDR3 DNA reads TGTGCCAGCAGCTTCGGGGGGGTTTCCTACAATGAGCAGTTCTTC. The encoded protein is CASSFGGVSYNEQFF. The full variable domain, its missing parts supplied by reference TRBV5-4 and TRBJ2-1, is ETGVTQSPTHLIKTRGQQVTLRCSSQSGHNTVSWYQQALGQGPQFIFQYYREEENGRGNFPPRFSGLQFPNYSSELNVNALELDDSALYLCASSFGGVSYNEQFFGPGTRLTVL.

The chain combines TRBV6-5 with TRBJ1-1; TRBD1 agrees at 7 bases. This CDR3 has 13 residues. V was clipped by 8 bases and J by 1 base; unmatched bases: 4. Germline CDR1 reads MNHEY; CDR2 reads SVGAGI. The CDR3 spells CASSPGGNTEAFF. The DNA for the CDR3 is TGTGCCAGCTCCCCAGGGGGGAACACTGAAGCTTTCTTT.

The rearrangement joins TRBV28 to TRBJ2-6; D unclear. Germline CDR1 MDHEN, CDR2 SYDVKM. This CDR3 comprises 15 residues. The V end was cut by 3 bases, the J end by 1 base, with 7 bases between. The CDR3 DNA follows: TGTGCCAGCAGTTTGAGTGGTTCTGGGGCCAACGTCCTGACTTTC. As protein: CASSLSGSGANVLTF.

This chain joins TRBV5-1 and TRBJ2-2; 8 bases align to TRBD1. Germline V CDR1 and CDR2: SGHRS, YFSETQ. This CDR3 comprises 16 residues. V lost 1 base and J lost 2; bases outside the gene matches: 4. This CDR3 reads CASSLSGQGNTGELFF. CDR3 bases: TGCGCCAGCAGCTTGTCTGGACAGGGTAACACCGGGGAGCTGTTTTTT.

The rearrangement links TRBV5-4 to TRBJ2-2; no reliable D call. The CDR3 runs 15 residues. The germline V gene has CDR1 SGHNT and CDR2 YYREEE (reference sequence). V was pared by 3 bases and J by 0 bases, with 9 bases between. The CDR3 protein is CASSSEVANTGELFF. CDR3 nucleotides: TGTGCCAGCAGCTCAGAAGTCGCGAACACCGGGGAGCTGTTTTTT.

CDR3 DNA sequence: TGTGCCAGCAGCTTGGCCGGGTTACAGGGATTGTCTGGAAACACCATATATTTT. Encoded protein: CASSLAGLQGLSGNTIYF. The chain combines TRBV5-4 with TRBJ1-3, with D possibly being TRBD1 (6 bases). CDR3 length: 18 residues. Germline values: CDR1 SGHNT, CDR2 YYREEE (reference sequence). V was pared by 0 bases and J by 1 base, with 17 bases between.